This TCR beta chain was sequenced for a study of cytomegalovirus exposure and HLA in healthy donors. This clone was seen a single time. What it binds is not known. Study-wide points: Published work reported that the classifier diagnosed cytomegalovirus status with high specificity and sensitivity. The listing of 160 or so TCR beta chains classed them as cytomegalovirus-associated.

Generated by immunoSEQ multiplex PCR, the TCRdb table keeps only in-frame clones and is missing some. The repertoire holds some 120,000 clones, with around 96% as singletons. The clonotype originates from a young man in good health and CMV-seronegative. Sequencing was done on a sample of PBMCs.

The CDR3 region is CASSLIREGRVQFF. Written as DNA, the CDR3 is TGTGCCAGCAGCTTAATACGGGAGGGCCGGGTCCAGTTCTTC. The chain couples TRBV11-2 to TRBJ2-1, with 8 bases that match TRBD2. CDR1 SGHAT and CDR2 FQNNGV come from the germline V gene. The ends lost 2 bases at V and 13 bases at J; junction bases unmatched: 10. The CDR3 is made up of 14 amino acids.